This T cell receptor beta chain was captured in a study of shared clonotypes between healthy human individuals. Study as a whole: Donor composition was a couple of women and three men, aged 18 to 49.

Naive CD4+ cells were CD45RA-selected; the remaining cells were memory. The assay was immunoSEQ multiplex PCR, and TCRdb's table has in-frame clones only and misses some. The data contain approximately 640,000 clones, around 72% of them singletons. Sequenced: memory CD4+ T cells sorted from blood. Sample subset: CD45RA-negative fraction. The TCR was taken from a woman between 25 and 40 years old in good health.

This CDR3 reads CASSVPGLSAEQYF. CDR3 bases: TGCGCCAGCAGCGTACCGGGACTATCTGCCGAGCAGTACTTC. This chain connects TRBV5-1 to TRBJ2-7; 7 bases are shared with TRBD2. J was trimmed by 6 bases and V by 4 bases; bases with no gene match: 10. CDR3 length equals 14 residues. The germline V gene encodes CDR1 SGHRS and CDR2 YFSETQ.